This T cell receptor (beta chain) comes out of a study of identical twins. In TCRdb, the 5' RACE reads were re-called with MiXCR into one record per CDR3 protein. This table holds hundreds of thousands of distinct CDR3 sequences, approximately 7.8% found once. Remarks on this clonotype: Its antigen is still unknown.

Findings and limits, study-wide: Cross-sectional statistical analysis was relied on for the conclusions, without the same donors being followed. In beta out-of-frame sequences, the excess sharing between twins was weaker.

V trimming: 2 bases; J trimming: 4 bases; junction bases outside the gene matches: 10. CDR3 length equals 18 residues. CDR1 is LGHDT and CDR2 is YNNKEL in the germline V gene (reference sequence). The sample was also reused in another study, on yellow fever vaccine responses in identical twins.

The material sequenced was CD8+ T cells sorted from blood. The chain employs TRBV3-1 and TRBJ2-7; 14 bases line up with TRBD2. This TCR was recovered from a woman aged 18-35 years in good health. The CDR3 here is CASSQHLGLAGDGYEQYF. CDR3 DNA: TGTGCCAGCAGCCAACACCTGGGACTAGCGGGAGATGGGTACGAGCAGTACTTC.